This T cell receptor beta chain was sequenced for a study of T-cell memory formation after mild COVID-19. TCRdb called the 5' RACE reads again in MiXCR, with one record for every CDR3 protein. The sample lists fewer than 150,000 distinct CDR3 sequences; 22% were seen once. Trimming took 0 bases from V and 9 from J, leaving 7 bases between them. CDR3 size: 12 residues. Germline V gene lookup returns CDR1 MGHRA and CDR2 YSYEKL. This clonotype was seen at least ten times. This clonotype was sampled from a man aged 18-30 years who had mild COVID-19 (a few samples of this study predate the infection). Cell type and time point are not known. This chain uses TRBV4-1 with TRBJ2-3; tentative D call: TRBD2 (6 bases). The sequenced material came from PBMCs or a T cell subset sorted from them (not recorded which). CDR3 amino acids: CASSQELATQYF. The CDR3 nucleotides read TGCGCCAGCAGCCAAGAACTAGCAACGCAGTATTTT.